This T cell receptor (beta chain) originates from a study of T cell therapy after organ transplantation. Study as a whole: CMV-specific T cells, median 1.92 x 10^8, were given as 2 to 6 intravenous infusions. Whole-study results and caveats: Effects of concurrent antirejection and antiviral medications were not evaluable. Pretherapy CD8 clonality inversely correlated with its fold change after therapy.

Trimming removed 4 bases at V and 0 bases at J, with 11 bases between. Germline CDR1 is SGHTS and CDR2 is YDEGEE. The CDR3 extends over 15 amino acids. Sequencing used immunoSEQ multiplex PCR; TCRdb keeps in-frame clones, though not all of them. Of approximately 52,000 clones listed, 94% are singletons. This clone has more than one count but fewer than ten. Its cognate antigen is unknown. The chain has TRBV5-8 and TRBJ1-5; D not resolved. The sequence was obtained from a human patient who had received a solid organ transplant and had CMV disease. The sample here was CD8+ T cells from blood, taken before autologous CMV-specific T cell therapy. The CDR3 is CASSHDGYSNQPQHF. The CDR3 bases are TGTGCCAGCAGCCACGACGGTTATAGCAATCAGCCCCAGCATTTT. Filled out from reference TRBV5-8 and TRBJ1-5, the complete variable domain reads EAGVTQSPTHLIKTRGQQATLRCSPISGHTSVYWYQQALGLGLQFLLWYDEGEERNRGNFPPRFSGRQFPNYSSELNVNALELEDSALYLCASSHDGYSNQPQHFGDGTRLSIL.